This passage covers 31 T cell receptor beta chains from one sample sequenced in a study of cytomegalovirus exposure and HLA in healthy donors. The study ran its PCR with 60 Vbeta and 13 Jbeta primers. Generated by immunoSEQ multiplex PCR, the TCRdb table keeps only in-frame clones and is missing some. The profile shows about 89,000 clones, under 80% of them singletons. The sample consisted of PBMCs. The receptors derive from a male donor in good health and CMV-seronegative.

The chain joins TRBV4-1 to TRBJ2-1; 10 positions match TRBD2. The germline V gene has CDR1 MGHRA and CDR2 YSYEKL. After removal of 1 base from V and 8 bases from J, the junction contained 2 bases not matched to a gene. The CDR3 loop spans 14 amino acids. The CDR3 loop is CASSQVLAGDEQFF. CDR3 DNA: TGCGCCAGCAGCCAAGTTCTAGCGGGAGATGAGCAGTTCTTC.

This CDR3 is CAQTGDTEAFF. In nucleotides, the CDR3 is TGTGCCCAAACAGGGGACACTGAAGCTTTCTTT. The J gene is TRBJ1-1, the V gene TRBV30, with TRBD1 matching over 7 bases. With V trimmed by 8 bases and J by 3 bases, 3 bases remained unmatched. This CDR3 comprises 11 residues. CDR1 and CDR2 (germline): GTSNPN, SVGIG (reference sequence).

The chain is built from TRBV10-2 and TRBJ1-1; D may be TRBD1 (5 bases). Germline assignment: CDR1 WSHSY and CDR2 SAAADI. The CDR3 contains 13 residues. Trimming took off 2 bases at V and 4 bases at J, with 8 bases between the two ends. CDR3 sequence: CASSEQGATEAFF. The CDR3 DNA is TGCGCCAGCAGTGAGCAGGGCGCCACTGAAGCTTTCTTT.

This clone was recorded a few times. The J gene is TRBJ1-2, the V gene TRBV7-9; the D is unclear. There are 12 residues in the CDR3. Trimming removed 3 bases at V and 2 bases at J, with 4 bases between. Germline V gene data show CDR1 as SEHNR and CDR2 as FQNEAQ (reference sequence). In DNA form, the CDR3 reads TGTGCCAGCAGCTTCTCGAACTATGGCTACACCTTC. It yields the protein CASSFSNYGYTF.

The chain is built from TRBV6-1 and TRBJ1-1; D is unclear. The CDR3 is made up of 11 amino acids. CDR1 MNHNS and CDR2 SASEGT come from the germline V gene. The V end was cut by 5 bases, the J end by 3 bases, with 4 bases between. The CDR3 sequence is CASSFDTEAFF. The CDR3 DNA reads as TGTGCCAGCAGTTTCGACACTGAAGCTTTCTTT.

The chain joins TRBV5-8 to TRBJ1-2; the D is unclear. This CDR3 region has 13 residues. V lost 0 bases, J lost 8 bases, and 11 bases lay in between. Germline-derived CDR1 and CDR2 are SGHTS and YDEGEE. In DNA, the CDR3 is TGTGCCAGCAGCTTGGAGGCGGCCGGGGGCTACACCTTC. Amino acids: CASSLEAAGGYTF.

The chain links TRBV7-8 to TRBJ1-4; D gene ambiguous. The CDR3 runs 15 residues. Germline V gene lookup returns CDR1 SGHVS and CDR2 FQNEAQ. V was cut by 5 bases and J by 3 bases, with 13 bases left in between. CDR3 nucleotide sequence: TGTGCCAGCAGCCCGCTGATCAGATCTAATGAAAAACTGTTTTTT. This sequence encodes CASSPLIRSNEKLFF. The entire variable domain, with the rest obtained from reference TRBV7-8 and TRBJ1-4, is as follows: GAGVSQSPRYKVAKRGQDVALRCDPISGHVSLFWYQQALGQGPEFLTYFQNEAQLDKSGLPSDRFFAERPEGSVSTLKIQRTQQEDSAVYLCASSPLIRSNEKLFFGSGTQLSVL.

The chain combines TRBV7-2 with TRBJ2-7; TRBD1 is a possible D gene (6 bases). Trimming pared 1 base from V and 1 base from J, leaving 11 bases between. CDR3 length equals 15 residues. Germline assignment: CDR1 SGHTA and CDR2 FQGNSA. CDR3 bases: TGTGCCAGCAGCTTAGGGTGGGGGCAGTCCTACGAGCAGTACTTC. Translation gives CASSLGWGQSYEQYF. The variable domain in full, completed from reference TRBV7-2 and TRBJ2-7, reads GAGVSQSPSNKVTEKGKDVELRCDPISGHTALYWYRQSLGQGLEFLIYFQGNSAPDKSGLPSDRFSAERTGGSVSTLTIQRTQQEDSAVYLCASSLGWGQSYEQYFGPGTRLTVT.

The rearrangement links TRBV4-3 to TRBJ1-1, with D perhaps TRBD1 (5 bases). This CDR3 contains 15 residues. Germline CDR1 LGHNA, CDR2 YSLEER. The V end lost 0 bases, the J end lost 7 bases, and 15 bases lay between the germline ends. The CDR3 spells CASSQDSTVYNEAFF. The CDR3 nucleotides read TGCGCCAGCAGCCAAGATTCGACAGTATACAATGAAGCTTTCTTT.

The chain is built from TRBV5-1 and TRBJ2-5; 8 nucleotides align to TRBD2. CDR3 length: 16 amino acids. The germline CDR1 and CDR2 sequences are SGHRS and YFSETQ. V trimming: 4 bases; J trimming: 4 bases; junction bases outside the gene matches: 12. The chain's CDR3 is CASSVQPGLVSETQYF. CDR3 DNA: TGCGCCAGCAGCGTTCAACCGGGACTAGTCTCAGAGACCCAGTACTTC.

This clone was counted a few times. The chain recombines TRBV10-2 with TRBJ2-3; D perhaps matches TRBD1 (5 bases). Germline V gene sequence: CDR1 WSHSY, CDR2 SAAADI. The CDR3 runs to 12 residues. V lost 7 bases, J lost 4 bases, and 9 bases lay in between. Here the CDR3 reads CASNRLADTQYF. CDR3 bases: TGCGCCAGCAACAGGTTGGCAGATACGCAGTATTTT.

This chain links TRBV2 with TRBJ2-7; 11 bases map to TRBD2. In germline, CDR1 is SNHLY, CDR2 FYNNEI. Trimming at V came to 3 bases and at J to 3 bases, leaving 4 bases not matched to a gene. This CDR3 comprises 15 residues. CDR3 region: CASSETSGTVYEQYF. DNA for the CDR3: TGTGCCAGCAGTGAGACTAGCGGGACTGTCTACGAGCAGTACTTC.

This chain joins TRBV28 and TRBJ1-2; 11 bases fit TRBD1. The ends lost 3 bases at V and 8 bases at J; junction bases unmatched: 5. The CDR3 runs 14 residues. Germline V gives CDR1 MDHEN, CDR2 SYDVKM. The CDR3 loop reads CASSLDRGRRGYTF. The CDR3 DNA is TGTGCCAGCAGTTTGGACAGGGGGCGGAGGGGCTACACCTTC.

This clone was counted only a few times. The chain joins TRBV7-9 to TRBJ1-2, with 7 bases identical to TRBD1. The CDR3 loop spans 13 amino acids. Germline V gives CDR1 SEHNR, CDR2 FQNEAQ (reference sequence). Trimming removed 1 base from V and 6 bases from J; junction bases left unmatched: 2. The CDR3 sequence: CASSLVGQDGYTF. For the CDR3, the DNA is TGTGCCAGCAGCTTAGTAGGACAGGATGGCTACACCTTC.

V usage is TRBV27 and J usage is TRBJ2-5; D is unresolved. The CDR3 has 13 residues. CDR1 MNHEY and CDR2 SMNVEV come from the germline V gene (reference sequence). Trimming cost V 3 bases and J 0 bases, with 5 bases left between them. This CDR3 is CASSFLYQETQYF. CDR3 DNA sequence: TGTGCCAGCAGTTTCCTGTACCAAGAGACCCAGTACTTC.

J is TRBJ2-6 and V is TRBV5-3, with 8 bases fitting TRBD1. TRBV5-3 is filed as an ORF, its function uncertain. Trimming took 3 bases from V and 2 from J; bases not matched to a gene: 13. The CDR3 consists of 19 residues. The CDR3 region has the DNA TGTGCCAGAAGCTGTGAATCCGGGACAGGAAGGACTGGGGCCAACGTCCTGACTTTC. This codes for CARSCESGTGRTGANVLTF.

This chain connects TRBV5-1 to TRBJ1-1; possible D gene TRBD1, 6 bases. Germline CDR1 is SGHRS and CDR2 is YFSETQ. This CDR3 has 13 amino acids. V was clipped by 4 bases and J by 4 bases, with 11 bases between them. In DNA form, the CDR3 reads TGCGCCAGCAGCACCCCAGGGGTCACTGAAGCTTTCTTT. It translates to CASSTPGVTEAFF.

The chain joins TRBV19 to TRBJ1-1; D might be TRBD1 (6 bases). The CDR3 has 14 amino acids. V dropped 4 bases and J dropped 5 bases, with 14 bases sitting between them. The germline V gene encodes CDR1 LNHDA and CDR2 SQIVND (reference sequence). The CDR3 is CASSTRGEGTEAFF. The CDR3 DNA is TGTGCCAGTAGTACCAGGGGTGAGGGTACTGAAGCTTTCTTT.

The rearrangement links TRBV5-6 to TRBJ1-5; 7 bases are a match to TRBD1. With V trimmed by 2 bases and J by 5 bases, 1 base remained unmatched. Per germline, CDR1 SGHDT and CDR2 YYEEEE. This CDR3 region has 13 residues. In nucleotides, the CDR3 is TGTGCCAGCAGCTTTACAGGGGATCAGCCCCAGCATTTT. Encoded protein: CASSFTGDQPQHF.

This clone has more than one count but fewer than ten. The V call is TRBV7-2, the J call TRBJ2-7, with unresolved D. Germline-derived CDR1 and CDR2 are SGHTA and FQGNSA. CDR3 length: 12 amino acids. The ends were cut back, 0 bases at V and 5 bases at J, with 5 bases in the middle. The CDR3: CASSLANNEQYF. In DNA form, the CDR3 reads TGTGCCAGCAGCTTAGCTAATAACGAGCAGTACTTC.

V usage is TRBV6-5 and J usage is TRBJ1-1; the D gene is possibly TRBD1 (5 bases). The CDR3 contains 16 residues. The V gene's germline CDR1 is MNHEY and CDR2 SVGAGI. Trimming left V 2 bases short and J 7 bases short, with 20 bases between. The CDR3 is CASSYPGLLYPNEAFF. CDR3 DNA: TGTGCCAGCAGTTACCCGGGACTTCTGTACCCAAATGAAGCTTTCTTT.

V is TRBV11-3 and J is TRBJ2-1; 7 nucleotides line up with TRBD1. Germline-derived CDR1 and CDR2 are SGHNT and YENEEA. The CDR3 has 15 amino acids. V dropped 5 bases and J dropped 1; count of bases not matched to a gene: 5. The CDR3 sequence: CASSLSRGSYNEQFF. CDR3 coding DNA: TGTGCCAGCAGCCTAAGCAGGGGGTCCTACAATGAGCAGTTCTTC.

The gene calls are TRBV9 and TRBJ2-6; 7 nucleotides agree with TRBD1. CDR1 is SGDLS, CDR2 YYNGEE, per germline. This CDR3 has 20 residues. The V gene end was trimmed by 2 bases and the J gene end by 0 bases; junction bases not matched to a gene: 14. The CDR3 spells CASSVSWRDRDHSGANVLTF. CDR3 sequence (DNA): TGTGCCAGCAGCGTTAGCTGGAGAGACAGGGATCACTCTGGGGCCAACGTCCTGACTTTC.

V is TRBV6-1 and J is TRBJ2-7; 7 bases align to TRBD1. The J segment lost 1 base and the V segment lost 7 bases, leaving 1 base of the junction unmatched. The CDR3 consists of 12 residues. The germline CDR1 and CDR2 sequences are MNHNS and SASEGT. As DNA, the CDR3 is TGTGCCAGCACGGGACAGTCCTACGAGCAGTACTTC. It is translated as CASTGQSYEQYF.

This clone was seen a handful of times. The V and J genes are TRBV19 and TRBJ2-1; TRBD2 agrees at 9 bases. V lost 9 bases, J lost 3 bases, and 9 bases stayed unmatched. The CDR3 runs to 15 residues. Looked up from germline, CDR1 is LNHDA and CDR2 is SQIVND (reference sequence). The DNA of the CDR3 is TGTGCCAGCAGACGCGGGGGGGCCTTCTACAATGAGCAGTTCTTC. Its translation is CASRRGGAFYNEQFF.

This chain connects TRBV7-9 to TRBJ2-1; the D is unclear. Germline values: CDR1 SEHNR, CDR2 FQNEAQ (reference sequence). V lost 1 base and J lost 6, with 4 bases in between. CDR3 size: 12 residues. CDR3 DNA: TGTGCCAGCAGCTTAGAAGCCAATGAGCAGTTCTTC. This translates into CASSLEANEQFF.

The J gene is TRBJ1-1, the V gene TRBV6-5, with 7 bases identical to TRBD1. V was clipped by 6 bases and J by 5 bases; unmatched bases: 6. The length of the CDR3 is 13 residues. CDR1 MNHEY and CDR2 SVGAGI come from the germline V gene. The CDR3 here is CASRETGRTEAFF. The CDR3, as DNA: TGTGCCAGCAGAGAGACAGGGAGGACTGAAGCTTTCTTT.

The gene calls are TRBV10-2 and TRBJ1-6; 7 nucleotides match TRBD1. V gave up 6 bases and J gave up 5 bases; unmatched junction bases: 7. The CDR3 loop spans 15 amino acids. Germline CDR1 is WSHSY and CDR2 is SAAADI. The DNA of the CDR3 is TGCGCCAGCAGCCGCGAAGACAGGGATAATTCACCCCTCCACTTT. Translating gives CASSREDRDNSPLHF.

V usage is TRBV28 and J usage is TRBJ1-2; D remains ambiguous. Germline values: CDR1 MDHEN, CDR2 SYDVKM. Trimming removed 3 bases from V and 5 bases from J, with 7 bases in between. This CDR3 has 12 amino acids. CDR3 coding DNA: TGTGCCAGCAGTTTCAGTTGGTATGGCTACACCTTC. Translating gives CASSFSWYGYTF.

V gene TRBV6-1 combines with J gene TRBJ2-7; no reliable D call. The CDR3 spans 14 residues. Germline assignment: CDR1 MNHNS and CDR2 SASEGT. V shed 2 bases and J shed 3 bases, with 11 bases lying between them. CDR3 region: CASSEPTARYEQYF. The CDR3, as DNA: TGTGCCAGCAGTGAACCCACTGCCCGCTACGAGCAGTACTTC.

The chain is built from TRBV28 and TRBJ1-1; D call uncertain. V lost 7 bases and J lost 0, with 3 bases in between. Germline loops: CDR1 MDHEN, CDR2 SYDVKM. The CDR3 covers 11 residues. The CDR3 DNA reads TGTGCCAGCACCGTGAACACTGAAGCTTTCTTT. It specifies CASTVNTEAFF. The full variable domain, rest sourced from reference TRBV28 and TRBJ1-1, is DVKVTQSSRYLVKRTGEKVFLECVQDMDHENMFWYRQDPGLGLRLIYFSYDVKMKEKGDIPEGYSVSREKKERFSLILESASTNQTSMYLCASTVNTEAFFGQGTRLTVV.